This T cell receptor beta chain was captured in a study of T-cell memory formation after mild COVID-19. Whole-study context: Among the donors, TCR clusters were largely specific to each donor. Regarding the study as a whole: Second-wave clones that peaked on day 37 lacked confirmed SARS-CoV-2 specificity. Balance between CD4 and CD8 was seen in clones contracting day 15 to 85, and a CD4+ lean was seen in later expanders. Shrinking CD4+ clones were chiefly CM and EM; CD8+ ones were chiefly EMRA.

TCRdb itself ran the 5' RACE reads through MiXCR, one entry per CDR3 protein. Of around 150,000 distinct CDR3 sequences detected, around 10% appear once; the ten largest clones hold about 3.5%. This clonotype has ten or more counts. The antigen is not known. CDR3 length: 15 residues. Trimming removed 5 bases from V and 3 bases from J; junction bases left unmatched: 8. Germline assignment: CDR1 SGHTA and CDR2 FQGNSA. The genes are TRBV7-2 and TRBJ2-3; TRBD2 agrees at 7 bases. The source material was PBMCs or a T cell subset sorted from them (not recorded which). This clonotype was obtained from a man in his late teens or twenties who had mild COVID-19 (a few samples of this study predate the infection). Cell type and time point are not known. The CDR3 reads CASSPQAGRTDTQYF. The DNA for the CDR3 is TGTGCCAGCAGCCCGCAAGCGGGGAGGACAGATACGCAGTATTTT.